The TCR beta chain under discussion was sequenced for a study of blood T cell repertoires in COVID-19. On the study more broadly: Samples of COVID-19 (acute and convalescent) were obtained from the United States, Italy and Spain. Sources were T cells, B-cell-depleted T cells, or PBMCs; the material itself was cDNA or gDNA.

This clone has a single count. As processed by the authors: From reference gene primer amplification, estimates of nucleated cell counts were derived. Profiling relied on immunoSEQ multiplex PCR, and the TCRdb table lists in-frame clones only, not all of them. Clone size and the V and J calls come from that table; the DNA yielded D and trimming. The data show 250,000 or so clones, roughly 90% seen once. This sequence originates from a woman in her sixties or seventies with acute or convalescent COVID-19. Sequencing was performed on peripheral blood.

The CDR3 DNA reads TGCGCCAGCAGTGACGGGACTTCGCAGTTCTTC. Amino acids: CASSDGTSQFF. The V call is TRBV10-2, the J call TRBJ2-1, with D possibly being TRBD2 (6 bases). Trimming took off 3 bases at V and 12 bases at J, with 9 bases between the two ends. This CDR3 is 11 amino acids long. Germline V gene lookup returns CDR1 WSHSY and CDR2 SAAADI.